A selection of T cell receptor beta chains follows, all from one sample in a study of T cell responses to AZD1222 COVID-19 vaccine. The repertoire was sequenced with immunoSEQ multiplex PCR; TCRdb's copy has only in-frame clones and lacks some. The table has about 97,000 clones, 80% to 90% seen once. Sample: peripheral blood, taken on day 0 of AZD1222 vaccination. These receptors originate from an adult in good health. Both conserved end residues are part of each CDR3. D genes are given only for firm matches. Clone size is shown for a subset of rows, as once, few, many or a class of expanded clone.

v_gene: TRBV27
d_gene: TRBD2
j_gene: TRBJ2-2
abundance: .
CDR3aa: CASSSTSGITNTGELFF
CDR3nt: TGTGCCAGCAGCTCTACTAGCGGGATAACGAACACCGGGGAGCTGTTTTTT

v_gene: TRBV29-1
d_gene: TRBD1
j_gene: TRBJ1-4
abundance: .
CDR3aa: CSVLTGGWEKLFF
CDR3nt: TGCAGCGTCCTGACAGGGGGGTGGGAAAAACTGTTTTTT

v_gene: TRBV28
d_gene: .
j_gene: TRBJ1-2
abundance: .
CDR3aa: CASSFGQHYGYTF
CDR3nt: TGTGCCAGCAGTTTCGGACAGCACTATGGCTACACCTTC

v_gene: TRBV28
d_gene: .
j_gene: TRBJ1-5
abundance: .
CDR3aa: CAANPWTGAVQPQHF
CDR3nt: TGTGCCGCCAACCCCTGGACGGGCGCGGTTCAGCCCCAGCATTTT

v_gene: TRBV9
d_gene: .
j_gene: TRBJ2-7
abundance: .
CDR3aa: CASSVGPGAAYEQYF
CDR3nt: TGTGCCAGCAGCGTAGGTCCAGGCGCGGCCTACGAGCAGTACTTC

v_gene: TRBV29-1
d_gene: .
j_gene: TRBJ2-3
abundance: few
CDR3aa: CSVVGDTRDTQYF
CDR3nt: TGCAGCGTTGTGGGTGATACGAGGGATACGCAGTATTTT

v_gene: TRBV28
d_gene: .
j_gene: TRBJ1-1
abundance: .
CDR3aa: CASEHPGTNTEAFF
CDR3nt: TGTGCCAGCGAACACCCCGGAACGAACACTGAAGCTTTCTTT

v_gene: TRBV6-9
d_gene: TRBD1
j_gene: TRBJ1-1
abundance: .
CDR3aa: CASSSRTGVTEAFF
CDR3nt: TGTGCCAGCAGTTCACGGACAGGGGTTACTGAAGCTTTCTTT

v_gene: TRBV28
d_gene: .
j_gene: TRBJ2-5
abundance: .
CDR3aa: CASSLSPEETQYF
CDR3nt: TGTGCCAGCAGTTTAAGCCCGGAAGAGACCCAGTACTTC

v_gene: TRBV19
d_gene: .
j_gene: TRBJ1-5
abundance: .
CDR3aa: CASSIGDSNQPQHF
CDR3nt: TGTGCCAGTAGTATAGGAGATAGCAATCAGCCCCAGCATTTT

v_gene: TRBV6-5
d_gene: TRBD2
j_gene: TRBJ2-1
abundance: .
CDR3aa: CASRRQRGGRNEQFF
CDR3nt: TGTGCCAGCAGAAGACAGCGGGGGGGCCGCAATGAGCAGTTCTTC

v_gene: TRBV19
d_gene: TRBD2
j_gene: TRBJ2-5
abundance: .
CDR3aa: CASSIRGGRRETQYF
CDR3nt: TGTGCCAGTAGTATTCGGGGGGGACGGAGAGAGACCCAGTACTTC

v_gene: TRBV2
d_gene: TRBD1
j_gene: TRBJ2-7
abundance: .
CDR3aa: CASEFLTGGGEQYF
CDR3nt: TGTGCCAGCGAATTTTTGACAGGGGGCGGCGAGCAGTACTTC

v_gene: TRBV10-3
d_gene: .
j_gene: TRBJ2-5
abundance: .
CDR3aa: CAISGGLQETQYF
CDR3nt: TGTGCCATCAGTGGGGGGTTACAAGAGACCCAGTACTTC

v_gene: TRBV6-5
d_gene: .
j_gene: TRBJ2-2
abundance: .
CDR3aa: CASSYGGPQTGELFF
CDR3nt: TGTGCCAGCAGTTACGGAGGACCTCAGACCGGGGAGCTGTTTTTT

v_gene: TRBV28
d_gene: .
j_gene: TRBJ2-7
abundance: .
CDR3aa: CASSSHATYEQYF
CDR3nt: TGTGCCAGCAGTTCTCACGCGACCTACGAGCAGTACTTC

v_gene: TRBV5-1
d_gene: .
j_gene: TRBJ2-7
abundance: .
CDR3aa: CASSLEPGLEQYF
CDR3nt: TGCGCCAGCAGCTTGGAACCGGGGCTTGAGCAGTACTTC

v_gene: TRBV19
d_gene: TRBD2
j_gene: TRBJ2-1
abundance: .
CDR3aa: CASSIGRTREGQFF
CDR3nt: TGTGCCAGTAGTATAGGCAGGACCCGGGAGGGGCAGTTCTTC

v_gene: TRBV18
d_gene: TRBD1
j_gene: TRBJ1-1
abundance: .
CDR3aa: CASSLGRGPNTEAFF
CDR3nt: TGTGCCAGCTCCCTAGGAAGGGGGCCGAACACTGAAGCTTTCTTT

v_gene: TRBV3-1/TRBV3-2
d_gene: TRBD1
j_gene: TRBJ1-5
abundance: .
CDR3aa: CASSQSQGGSNQPQHF
CDR3nt: TGTGCCAGCAGCCAGTCACAGGGGGGGAGCAATCAGCCCCAGCATTTT

v_gene: TRBV7-9
d_gene: .
j_gene: TRBJ2-3
abundance: once
CDR3aa: CASSLPTDTQYF
CDR3nt: TGTGCCAGCAGCTTACCCACAGATACGCAGTATTTT

v_gene: TRBV5-1
d_gene: .
j_gene: TRBJ2-2
abundance: .
CDR3aa: CASSLGSTNTGELFF
CDR3nt: TGCGCCAGCAGCTTGGGCTCGACGAACACCGGGGAGCTGTTTTTT

v_gene: TRBV27
d_gene: .
j_gene: TRBJ1-5
abundance: few
CDR3aa: CASSLFWGSNQPQHF
CDR3nt: TGTGCCAGCAGTTTATTTTGGGGTAGCAATCAGCCCCAGCATTTT

v_gene: TRBV7-3
d_gene: TRBD1
j_gene: TRBJ2-2
abundance: few
CDR3aa: CASSPRQGTGELFF
CDR3nt: TGTGCCAGCAGCCCCCGACAGGGCACCGGGGAGCTGTTTTTT

v_gene: TRBV7-2
d_gene: TRBD2
j_gene: TRBJ2-1
abundance: .
CDR3aa: CASSLDGTSYYNEQFF
CDR3nt: TGTGCCAGCAGCTTAGACGGGACTAGCTACTACAATGAGCAGTTCTTC

v_gene: TRBV7-2
d_gene: TRBD1
j_gene: TRBJ2-7
abundance: .
CDR3aa: CASSYGQGGYEQYF
CDR3nt: TGTGCCAGCAGCTACGGACAGGGGGGCTACGAGCAGTACTTC

v_gene: TRBV6-2/TRBV6-3
d_gene: .
j_gene: TRBJ1-2
abundance: few
CDR3aa: CASSWLYGFNYGYTF
CDR3nt: TGTGCCAGCAGTTGGTTGTACGGATTTAACTATGGCTACACCTTC

v_gene: TRBV19
d_gene: .
j_gene: TRBJ1-5
abundance: .
CDR3aa: CASSLREHWNQPQHF
CDR3nt: TGTGCCAGTAGTCTCCGGGAGCATTGGAATCAGCCCCAGCATTTT

v_gene: TRBV27
d_gene: .
j_gene: TRBJ2-5
abundance: .
CDR3aa: CASSPRGGGVVETQYF
CDR3nt: TGTGCCAGCAGCCCCAGGGGTGGGGGAGTGGTGGAGACCCAGTACTTC

v_gene: TRBV9
d_gene: .
j_gene: TRBJ1-1
abundance: .
CDR3aa: CASSVAVNTEAFF
CDR3nt: TGTGCCAGCAGCGTCGCAGTGAACACTGAAGCTTTCTTT

v_gene: TRBV9
d_gene: .
j_gene: TRBJ1-3
abundance: .
CDR3aa: CASSVGGLQDTIYF
CDR3nt: TGTGCCAGCAGCGTAGGGGGGTTGCAAGACACCATATATTTT

v_gene: TRBV11-2
d_gene: .
j_gene: TRBJ1-1
abundance: once
CDR3aa: CASSLRSGANTEAFF
CDR3nt: TGTGCCAGCAGCTTGCGCTCCGGAGCGAACACTGAAGCTTTCTTT

v_gene: TRBV29-1
d_gene: TRBD2
j_gene: TRBJ2-7
abundance: .
CDR3aa: CSVRSTSGSYEQYF
CDR3nt: TGCAGCGTTCGATCGACTAGCGGGAGTTACGAGCAGTACTTC

v_gene: TRBV6-2/TRBV6-3
d_gene: .
j_gene: TRBJ1-3
abundance: .
CDR3aa: CASSFDRNGNTIYF
CDR3nt: TGTGCCAGCAGCTTCGACAGAAATGGAAACACCATATATTTT

v_gene: TRBV28
d_gene: .
j_gene: TRBJ2-2
abundance: .
CDR3aa: CASSFLQGNTGELFF
CDR3nt: TGTGCCAGCAGTTTTTTACAGGGGAACACCGGGGAGCTGTTTTTT

v_gene: TRBV18
d_gene: TRBD1
j_gene: TRBJ1-1
abundance: .
CDR3aa: CASSPLQGRTGEAFF
CDR3nt: TGTGCCAGCTCACCATTACAGGGGAGAACTGGAGAAGCTTTCTTT

v_gene: TRBV7-8
d_gene: .
j_gene: TRBJ1-2
abundance: .
CDR3aa: CASSLVRGAGDYTF
CDR3nt: TGTGCCAGCAGCTTAGTCCGGGGCGCCGGGGACTACACCTTC

v_gene: TRBV21-1
d_gene: .
j_gene: TRBJ1-5
abundance: .
CDR3aa: CASSNGPTPLSPLCNENNQPQHF
CDR3nt: TGTGCCAGCAGCAATGGCCCCACACCGCTCTCCCCGCTATGCAATGAGAACAATCAGCCCCAGCATTTT

v_gene: TRBV19
d_gene: .
j_gene: TRBJ2-7
abundance: .
CDR3aa: CASSIGNVNYEQYF
CDR3nt: TGTGCCAGTAGTATTGGGAACGTAAACTACGAGCAGTACTTC

v_gene: TRBV19
d_gene: TRBD1
j_gene: TRBJ1-5
abundance: few
CDR3aa: CASSQGARYIYQPQHF
CDR3nt: TGTGCCAGTAGTCAGGGGGCTAGATACATCTATCAGCCCCAGCATTTT

v_gene: TRBV3-1/TRBV3-2
d_gene: TRBD2
j_gene: TRBJ2-1
abundance: .
CDR3aa: CASSQDGRGTYNEQFF
CDR3nt: TGTGCCAGCAGCCAAGACGGGCGGGGGACCTACAATGAGCAGTTCTTC

v_gene: TRBV16
d_gene: .
j_gene: TRBJ1-3
abundance: .
CDR3aa: CASSQSRASSGNTIYF
CDR3nt: TGTGCCAGCAGCCAATCAAGAGCAAGCTCTGGAAACACCATATATTTT

v_gene: TRBV7-3
d_gene: TRBD2
j_gene: TRBJ2-2
abundance: .
CDR3aa: CASSLTSGGTTGELFF
CDR3nt: TGTGCCAGCAGCCTAACTAGCGGGGGGACCACCGGGGAGCTGTTTTTT

v_gene: TRBV28
d_gene: .
j_gene: TRBJ1-5
abundance: .
CDR3aa: CASSLPGQPQHF
CDR3nt: TGTGCCAGCAGTTTACCAGGTCAGCCCCAGCATTTT

v_gene: TRBV18
d_gene: .
j_gene: TRBJ1-4
abundance: .
CDR3aa: CASSQPTGKLFF
CDR3nt: TGTGCCAGCTCCCAGCCTACGGGGAAACTGTTTTTT